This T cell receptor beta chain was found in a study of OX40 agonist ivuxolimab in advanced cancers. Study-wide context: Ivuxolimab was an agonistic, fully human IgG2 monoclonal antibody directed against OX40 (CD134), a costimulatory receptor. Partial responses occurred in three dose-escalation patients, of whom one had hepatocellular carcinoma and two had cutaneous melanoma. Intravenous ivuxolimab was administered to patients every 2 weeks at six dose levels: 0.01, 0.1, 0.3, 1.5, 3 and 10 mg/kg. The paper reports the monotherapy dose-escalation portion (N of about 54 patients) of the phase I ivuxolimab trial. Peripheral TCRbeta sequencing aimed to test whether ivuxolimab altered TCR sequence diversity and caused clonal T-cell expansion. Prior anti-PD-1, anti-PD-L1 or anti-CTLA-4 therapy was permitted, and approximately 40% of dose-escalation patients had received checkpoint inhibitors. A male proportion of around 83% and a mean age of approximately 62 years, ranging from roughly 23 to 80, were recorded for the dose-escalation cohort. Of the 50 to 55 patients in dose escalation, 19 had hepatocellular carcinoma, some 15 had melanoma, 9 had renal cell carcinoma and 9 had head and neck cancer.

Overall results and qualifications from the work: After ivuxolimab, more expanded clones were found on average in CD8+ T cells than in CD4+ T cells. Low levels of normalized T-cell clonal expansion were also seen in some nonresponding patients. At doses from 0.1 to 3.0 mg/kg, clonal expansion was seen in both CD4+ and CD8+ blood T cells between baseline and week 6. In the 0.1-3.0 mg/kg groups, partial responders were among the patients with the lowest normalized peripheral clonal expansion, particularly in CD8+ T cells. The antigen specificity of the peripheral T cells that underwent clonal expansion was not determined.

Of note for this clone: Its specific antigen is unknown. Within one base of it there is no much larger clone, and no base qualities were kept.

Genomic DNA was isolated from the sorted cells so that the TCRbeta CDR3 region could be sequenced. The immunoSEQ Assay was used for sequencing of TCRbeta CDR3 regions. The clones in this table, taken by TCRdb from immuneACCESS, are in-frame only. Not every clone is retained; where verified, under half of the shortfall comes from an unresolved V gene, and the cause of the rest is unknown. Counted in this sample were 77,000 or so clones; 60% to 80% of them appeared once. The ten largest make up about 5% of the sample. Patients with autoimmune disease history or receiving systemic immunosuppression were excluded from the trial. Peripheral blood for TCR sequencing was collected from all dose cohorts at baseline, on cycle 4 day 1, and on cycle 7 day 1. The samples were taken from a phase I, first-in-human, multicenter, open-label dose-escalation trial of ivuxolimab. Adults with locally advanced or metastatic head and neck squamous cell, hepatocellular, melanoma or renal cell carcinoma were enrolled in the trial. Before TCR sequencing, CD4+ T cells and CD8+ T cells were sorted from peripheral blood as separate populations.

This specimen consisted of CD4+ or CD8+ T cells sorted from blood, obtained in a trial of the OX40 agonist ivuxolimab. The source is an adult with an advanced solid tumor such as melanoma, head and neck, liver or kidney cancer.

The DNA is TGTGCCAGCAGCCAAAATCTCCTAACAGTCTACACTGAAGCTTTCTTT. Translated, it reads CASSQNLLTVYTEAFF. In this chain, TRBV5-4 is recombined with TRBJ1-1; confidence is insufficient to name the D gene. V is shortened by 4 bases, J by 3 bases, and the region joining them spans 19 bases. The CDR3 has 16 amino acids, counting the end cysteine and phenylalanine. The entry retains the CDR3 DNA only, 48 bases that are in frame from base 1. As encoded in the germline V gene (reference sequence), CDR1 is SGHNT while CDR2 is YYREEE.